The 21 T cell receptor beta chains below were found in one sample sequenced in a study of blood T cells in healthy people across ages. Sample-barcoded 5' priming and a J-beta primer mix drove a second PCR of roughly 6 to 12 cycles. TCRdb re-called the 5' RACE reads with MiXCR, one entry per CDR3 protein. The table has about a million distinct CDR3 sequences, about 51% seen once; the top ten hold 20% to 25%. Sequenced material: blood. These receptors all stem from an older woman in good health.

V usage is TRBV21-1 and J usage is TRBJ1-6. TRBV21-1 is a documented pseudogene. The CDR3 totals 17 residues. The CDR3 nucleotides read TGTGCCAGCAGCAAAGTCTGGCAAAGCTCCTATAATTCACCCCTCCACTTT. Protein sequence: CASSKVWQSSYNSPLHF.

As DNA, the CDR3 is TGTGCCAGCAGTATGGGGACCGGGGAGCTGTTTTTT. This codes for CASSMGTGELFF. The V call is TRBV12-3 or TRBV12-4, the J call TRBJ2-2; no reliable D call. V shed 5 bases and J shed 5 bases, with 6 bases lying between them. This CDR3 comprises 12 residues.

The rearrangement joins TRBV28 to TRBJ2-1; 9 nucleotides align to TRBD1. The J call may not be correct, given that the DNA end is closer to TRBJ2-7. The germline V gene has CDR1 MDHEN and CDR2 SYDVKM. The CDR3 extends over 14 amino acids. The CDR3 coding sequence is TGTGCCAGCAGAACCGGGACAGGGAGGAACGAGCAGTACTTC. This encodes CASRTGTGRNEQYF.

A few counts support this clonotype. The V gene is TRBV28, the J gene TRBJ1-5, with TRBD1 as a possible D gene (6 bases). The CDR3 extends over 15 amino acids. Deletions cut 7 bases from V and 4 bases from J, with 17 bases between. CDR1 and CDR2 from the germline V gene are MDHEN and SYDVKM. CDR3 coding DNA: TGTGCCAGCAACGGTGTAGGGGGAAGGAATCAGCCCCAGCATTTT. It specifies CASNGVGGRNQPQHF.

This clonotype was counted many times. The V and J genes are TRBV20-1 and TRBJ2-1, with TRBD2 identical over 9 bases. The CDR3 runs 16 residues. Germline loops: CDR1 DFQATT, CDR2 SNEGSKA (reference sequence). The V segment lost 5 bases and the J segment 4 bases; nucleotides outside the gene matches: 12. CDR3 nucleotides: TGCAGTGCTCCCCACCGACTAGCGGAGCGATACAATGAGCAGTTCTTC. This sequence encodes CSAPHRLAERYNEQFF.

A few counts support this clonotype. V gene TRBV30 combines with J gene TRBJ2-7; D possibly corresponds to TRBD1 (5 bases). V was trimmed by 4 bases and J by 3 bases, leaving 10 bases between them. Germline-derived CDR1 and CDR2 are GTSNPN and SVGIG (reference sequence). There are 12 residues in the CDR3. The chain's CDR3 is CAWIGVGYEQYF. In DNA, the CDR3 is TGTGCCTGGATAGGGGTAGGCTACGAGCAGTACTTC.

The rearrangement links TRBV20-1 to TRBJ2-1; D is ambiguous. The germline V gene encodes CDR1 DFQATT and CDR2 SNEGSKA (reference sequence). The length of the CDR3 is 12 residues. Trimming removed 3 bases at V and 6 bases at J, with 9 bases between. The CDR3 sequence is CSARARSNEQFF. The CDR3 DNA is TGCAGTGCTAGGGCCCGCTCCAATGAGCAGTTCTTC.

The chain is built from TRBV28 and TRBJ2-2; D unclear. CDR3 size: 13 residues. The V gene's germline CDR1 is MDHEN and CDR2 SYDVKM. V lost 10 bases, J lost 3 bases, and 12 bases lay in between. The DNA of the CDR3 is TGTGCCACCTCCGGGCCAGACACCGGGGAGCTGTTTTTT. It encodes CATSGPDTGELFF.

The genes are TRBV14 and TRBJ1-1; D remains ambiguous. V shed 8 bases and J shed 11 bases, with 21 bases lying between them. Germline CDR1 reads SGHDN; CDR2 reads FVKESK. The CDR3 is 13 amino acids. Here the CDR3 reads CASSAAALGRAFF. CDR3 coding DNA: TGTGCCAGCTCAGCCGCCGCGTTAGGGCGGGCTTTCTTT. The full variable domain, its missing parts supplied by reference TRBV14 and TRBJ1-1, is EAGVTQFPSHSVIEKGQTVTLRCDPISGHDNLYWYRRVMGKEIKFLLHFVKESKQDESGMPNNRFLAERTGGTYSTLKVQPAELEDSGVYFCASSAAALGRAFFGQGTRLTVV.

The chain uses TRBV15 and TRBJ2-4; D is unclear. Germline loops: CDR1 LNHNV, CDR2 YYDKDF (reference sequence). Trimming pared 1 base from V and 13 bases from J, leaving 14 bases between. This CDR3 spans 13 amino acids. The CDR3 region has the DNA TGTGCCACCAGCAGAGGTTTGCAGGCACGGCAGTACTTC. Translating it yields CATSRGLQARQYF. Using reference TRBV15 and TRBJ2-4 for the parts outside the CDR3, the full variable domain is DAMVIQNPRYQVTQFGKPVTLSCSQTLNHNVMYWYQQKSSQAPKLLFHYYDKDFNNEADTPDNFQSRRPNTSFCFLDIRSPGLGDTAMYLCATSRGLQARQYFGAGTRLSVL.

The rearrangement joins TRBV6-5 to TRBJ2-1; D might be TRBD1 (5 bases). The CDR3 has 14 amino acids. Trimming shortened V by 2 bases and J by 4 bases, and 9 bases separated the two germline ends. Germline lookup yields CDR1 MNHEY and CDR2 SVGAGI. The CDR3 DNA sequence: TGTGCCAGCAGTTACAGGGGTCGTTACAATGAGCAGTTCTTC. The encoded protein is CASSYRGRYNEQFF.

The chain links TRBV4-3 to TRBJ2-3; D ambiguous. Per the germline V gene, CDR1 is LGHNA and CDR2 is YSLEER. Trimming took off 1 base at V and 7 bases at J, with 21 bases between the two ends. This CDR3 is built from 17 residues. The CDR3 region is CASSQGTGRGPTYTQYF. CDR3 DNA sequence: TGCGCCAGCAGCCAAGGCACCGGCCGTGGCCCCACTTATACGCAGTATTTT.

CDR3 nucleotides: TGTGCCAGCAGGCGCGACGTAGTAACCTACGAGCAGTACTTC. This gives the protein CASRRDVVTYEQYF. V usage is TRBV28 and J usage is TRBJ2-7; no clear D. The CDR3 runs to 14 residues. Germline V gene lookup returns CDR1 MDHEN and CDR2 SYDVKM. With 6 bases removed from V and 2 bases from J, the gap between germline ends came to 14 bases. Full variable domain (missing parts from reference TRBV28 and TRBJ2-7): DVKVTQSSRYLVKRTGEKVFLECVQDMDHENMFWYRQDPGLGLRLIYFSYDVKMKEKGDIPEGYSVSREKKERFSLILESASTNQTSMYLCASRRDVVTYEQYFGPGTRLTVT.

This clonotype turned up a few times. The rearrangement uses TRBV5-1 and TRBJ2-3; D gene unclear. Trimming pared 0 bases from V and 3 bases from J, leaving 11 bases between. CDR3 length equals 15 residues. Germline CDR1 SGHRS, CDR2 YFSETQ. The CDR3 DNA reads as TGCGCCAGCAGCTTGGGATCTGGTCATACAGATACGCAGTATTTT. Translating gives CASSLGSGHTDTQYF.

Comment on this clonotype: Since the CDR3 does not end with the conserved phenylalanine or tryptophan, this likely comes from a read error. V and J are TRBV7-8 and TRBJ2-3; D unclear. CDR3 length: 16 residues. The V end lost 8 bases, the J end lost 8 bases, and 26 bases lay between the germline ends. CDR1 and CDR2 (germline): SGHVS, FQNEAQ. CDR3: CASSPGRLTANFTQYL. CDR3 DNA: TGTGCCAGCTCTCCGGGCCGGCTCACAGCTAATTTTACGCAGTATTTG.

This clonotype was detected ten times or more. The chain joins TRBV2 to TRBJ2-3, with D uncertain. Trimming cost V 5 bases and J 4 bases, with 10 bases left between them. The V gene's germline CDR1 is SNHLY and CDR2 FYNNEI. This CDR3 contains 13 residues. CDR3 bases: TGTGCCAGCAGTACAGATTTGGCAGATACGCAGTATTTT. It yields the protein CASSTDLADTQYF. Drawing the rest from reference TRBV2 and TRBJ2-3, the complete variable domain is EPEVTQTPSHQVTQMGQEVILRCVPISNHLYFYWYRQILGQKVEFLVSFYNNEISEKSEIFDDQFSVERPDGSNFTLKIRSTKLEDSAMYFCASSTDLADTQYFGPGTRLTVL.

Only one count was recorded for this clonotype. The chain couples TRBV28 to TRBJ2-7, with D maybe TRBD1 (5 bases). CDR1 is MDHEN and CDR2 is SYDVKM in the germline V gene. Trimming removed 7 bases from V and 0 bases from J, with 28 bases in between. CDR3 length: 19 residues. The CDR3 nucleotides read TGTGCCAGCACCAAACCCCAGGGCCGCTTAGGCTTTTTCTCCTACGAGCAGTACTTC. Protein sequence: CASTKPQGRLGFFSYEQYF.

Only a few counts were recorded for this clonotype. The chain carries TRBV6-1 and TRBJ2-7; tentatively, D is TRBD2 (6 bases). This CDR3 contains 11 residues. Germline V gene data show CDR1 as MNHNS and CDR2 as SASEGT. The V gene lost 6 bases and the J gene lost 5 bases, with 8 bases spanning the gap. In DNA, the CDR3 is TGTGCCAGCAGGGGACTGAACGAGCAGTACTTC. This translates into CASRGLNEQYF.

The J gene is TRBJ2-5, the V gene TRBV3-1; D call uncertain. V was pared by 0 bases and J by 10 bases, with 9 bases between. The CDR3 is 12 residues long. Looked up from germline, CDR1 is LGHDT and CDR2 is YNNKEL (reference sequence). The CDR3 sequence: CASSQDPVSQYF. The CDR3 nucleotides read TGTGCCAGCAGCCAAGATCCAGTAAGCCAGTACTTC.

This clonotype was observed a few times. The CDR3 here is CASSSSVVSTTDTQYF. CDR3 bases: TGTGCCAGCAGCTCCTCGGTCGTCAGTACCACAGATACGCAGTATTTT. The V call is TRBV7-9, the J call TRBJ2-3, with D hard to call. Trimming took 4 bases from V and 2 from J, leaving 16 bases between them. Per germline, CDR1 SEHNR and CDR2 FQNEAQ (reference sequence). The CDR3 covers 16 residues.

V and J are TRBV9 and TRBJ2-7, with 14 bases matching TRBD2. From germline, CDR1 is SGDLS and CDR2 YYNGEE. V gave up 4 bases and J gave up 7 bases; unmatched junction bases: 16. The CDR3 runs 18 residues. CDR3 DNA sequence: TGTGCCAGCAGCCACAGTGGACTAGCGGGAGGTTCCTACAATGAGCAGTACTTC. This encodes CASSHSGLAGGSYNEQYF.